Listed below are T cell receptor beta chains from one sample, sequenced in a study of PD-1 blockade in mismatch repair-deficient tumors. Repertoires were generated with immunoSEQ multiplex PCR, while TCRdb's copy carries only in-frame clones and drops some. The sample contains 40,000 to 60,000 clones, around 85% of which appear only once. Sequencing was performed on peripheral blood, taken about 4.5 months after starting pembrolizumab. These receptors were taken from an adult with mismatch repair-deficient cancer. CDR3s include the opening cysteine and the closing phenylalanine or tryptophan. A D gene is named only where the DNA matches it firmly. Not every row has a clone size; where given, it reads once, few, many or a size class.

V	size	D	J	CDR3	DNA
TRBV29-1	NA	NA	TRBJ1-4	CSVTVGGNEKLFF	TGCAGCGTTACCGTAGGCGGTAATGAAAAACTGTTTTTT
TRBV10-2	NA	NA	TRBJ2-7	CAIRDSLGWEQYF	TGCGCCATCCGGGACTCACTCGGGTGGGAGCAGTACTTC
TRBV4-1	NA	NA	TRBJ1-3	CASSQEGSGSGNTIYF	TGCGCCAGCAGCCAAGAAGGATCAGGGTCCGGAAACACCATATATTTT
TRBV25-1	NA	TRBD2	TRBJ2-7	CASRLAGRGEQYF	TGTGCCAGCAGATTAGCGGGACGGGGCGAGCAGTACTTC
TRBV19	NA	NA	TRBJ2-6	CASSIEISGANVLTF	TGTGCCAGTAGTATAGAGATCTCTGGGGCCAACGTCCTGACTTTC
TRBV7-8	NA	NA	TRBJ2-7	CASSLGKAGDRYEQYF	TGTGCCAGCAGCTTGGGAAAGGCGGGAGACAGGTACGAGCAGTACTTC
TRBV11-2	NA	TRBD2	TRBJ2-1	CASTLGGGLAGSVGNEQFF	TGTGCCAGCACCCTAGGGGGCGGGCTAGCGGGGTCCGTTGGGAATGAGCAGTTCTTC
TRBV11-1	NA	TRBD2	TRBJ2-5	CASAEASGRRETQYF	TGTGCCAGCGCCGAGGCTAGCGGGAGGAGAGAGACCCAGTACTTC
TRBV4-1	NA	TRBD2	TRBJ2-3	CASSQDYGLAGGADTQYF	TGCGCCAGCAGCCAAGATTACGGACTAGCGGGAGGGGCAGATACGCAGTATTTT
TRBV18	NA	NA	TRBJ1-1	CASSPSNGGNTEAFF	TGTGCCAGCTCACCCTCGAACGGGGGGAACACTGAAGCTTTCTTT
TRBV5-1	NA	NA	TRBJ2-1	CASSLSLNEQFF	TGCGCCAGCAGCTTGTCGTTGAATGAGCAGTTCTTC
TRBV7-2	few	NA	TRBJ2-7	CASRSGSSYEQYF	TGTGCCAGCCGAAGCGGGTCTTCCTACGAGCAGTACTTC
TRBV6-5	NA	TRBD2	TRBJ2-1	CASSLLAGYNEQFF	TGTGCCAGCAGCTTACTAGCGGGATACAATGAGCAGTTCTTC
TRBV7-2	NA	TRBD2	TRBJ2-4	CASSSWGLAGYEAKNIQYF	TGTGCCAGCAGCTCCTGGGGACTAGCGGGATATGAGGCCAAAAACATTCAGTACTTC
TRBV7-8	NA	TRBD2	TRBJ2-1	CASSTRGLAVYNEQFF	TGTGCCAGCAGCACCCGAGGACTAGCAGTCTACAATGAGCAGTTCTTC
TRBV6-1	NA	TRBD1	TRBJ1-4	CASGSGTGDRKKLFF	TGTGCCAGCGGAAGCGGGACAGGGGACAGGAAAAAACTGTTTTTT
TRBV19	NA	NA	TRBJ2-5	CASSPPGRGETQYF	TGTGCCAGTAGTCCCCCGGGTCGGGGAGAGACCCAGTACTTC
TRBV29-1	NA	NA	TRBJ1-1	CSVAVGDFEAFF	TGCAGCGTTGCCGTGGGAGATTTTGAAGCTTTCTTT
TRBV6-5	NA	NA	TRBJ2-5	CASSQTRGTQYF	TGTGCCAGCAGTCAAACGAGGGGGACCCAGTACTTC
TRBV7-9	NA	NA	TRBJ1-1	CASSLGRENTEAFF	TGTGCCAGCAGCCTCGGACGGGAGAACACTGAAGCTTTCTTT
TRBV7-3	NA	NA	TRBJ2-2	CASSSGTVPTGELFF	TGTGCCAGCAGCTCTGGGACTGTCCCCACCGGGGAGCTGTTTTTT
TRBV19	NA	NA	TRBJ1-1	CASSTDSMNTEAFF	TGTGCCAGTAGTACGGACAGCATGAACACTGAAGCTTTCTTT
TRBV7-8	NA	NA	TRBJ2-2	CASNLGSWGTGELFF	TGTGCCAGCAACCTGGGGTCCTGGGGCACCGGGGAGCTGTTTTTT
TRBV19	NA	TRBD2	TRBJ2-7	CASSIQRGYEQYF	TGTGCCAGTAGTATCCAGCGGGGCTACGAGCAGTACTTC
TRBV5-4	NA	TRBD2	TRBJ2-7	CASSQGLAEYEQYF	TGCGCCAGCAGCCAGGGACTAGCAGAATACGAGCAGTACTTC
TRBV7-2	NA	TRBD1	TRBJ1-2	CASSLAYRDRGNYGYTF	TGTGCCAGCAGCTTGGCCTACCGGGACAGGGGGAATTATGGCTACACCTTC
TRBV15	NA	TRBD1	TRBJ1-1	CATSRLKTGGNTEAFF	TGTGCCACCAGCAGACTCAAGACAGGGGGGAATACTGAAGCTTTCTTT